These T cell receptor beta chains were read from a single sample in a study of Graves' ophthalmopathy and Graves' hyperthyroidism. One entry per CDR3 protein, called by TCRdb with MiXCR from the multiplex PCR reads. Here the sample spans around 520,000 distinct CDR3 sequences, roughly 40% being singletons. The material sequenced was peripheral blood or thyroid tissue (not recorded which). These receptors all stem from an adult man with Graves' hyperthyroidism. The CDR3 runs from the conserved cysteine through the conserved F or W. Each record gives: D gene, clone size, V gene, J gene, CDR3 DNA, CDR3 protein. A D gene is named only where the DNA matches it firmly. Where a row states a size, it is once, few, many or the class of an expanded clone; other rows omit it.

TRBD1	few	TRBV3-1	TRBJ1-2	TGTGCCAGCAGCCCACGGACAGGGATGTCCTATGGCTACACCTTC	CASSPRTGMSYGYTF
NA	NA	TRBV7-9	TRBJ2-1	TGTGCCAGCAGTCCTACTAGGAATGAGCAGTTCTTC	CASSPTRNEQFF
TRBD1	many	TRBV12-3/TRBV12-4	TRBJ1-4	TGTGCCAGCAGGACGGACAGGGCCGCTGGAAAACTGTTTTTT	CASRTDRAAGKLFF
TRBD1	NA	TRBV5-5	TRBJ1-6	TGTGCCAGCAGCTTGGAAGGGGGCCTAGGTAATTCACCCCTCCACTTT	CASSLEGGLGNSPLHF
NA	many	TRBV10-3	TRBJ1-2	TGTGCCATCGCATTCGGGACGGGAGACTATGGCTACACCTTC	CAIAFGTGDYGYTF
NA	few	TRBV10-3	TRBJ2-3	TGTGCCATCAGTGAAGGCCGGGCCCCACGCACAGATACGCAGTATTTT	CAISEGRAPRTDTQYF
NA	many	TRBV10-3	TRBJ1-3	TGTGCCATCACCCCGGATCAAAGCTCTGGAAACACCATATATTTT	CAITPDQSSGNTIYF
NA	NA	TRBV5-1	TRBJ2-2	TGCGCCAGCAGCTTGGGTCCAGGTGGGGCGACCACCGGGGAGCTGTTTTTT	CASSLGPGGATTGELFF
TRBD1	few	TRBV3-1	TRBJ1-2	TGTGCCAGCAGCCGGACCGGGGGACAGGGTCACTATGGCTACACCTTC	CASSRTGGQGHYGYTF
NA	many	TRBV7-6	TRBJ2-7	TGTGCCAGCAGTCCTCAAAGGGGTCCACAGGGCTACGAGCAGTACTTC	CASSPQRGPQGYEQYF
TRBD1	once	TRBV14	TRBJ1-5	TGTGCCAGCAGCCCACGTACCGGGACAGGGACCTGGCGGCCCCAGCATTTT	CASSPRTGTGTWRPQHF
TRBD1	few	TRBV7-2	TRBJ2-5	TGTGCCAGCAGCTTAGATTGGACAGGGGAACATCAAGAGACCCAGTACTTC	CASSLDWTGEHQETQYF
TRBD2	few	TRBV7-9	TRBJ2-7	TGTGCCAGCAGTTACTCGTCCAGCGGGGGACTCGAGCAGTACTTC	CASSYSSSGGLEQYF
TRBD1	many	TRBV6-4	TRBJ2-2	TGTGCCAGCAGTACGATACAGGGGGACACCGGGGAGCTGTTTTTT	CASSTIQGDTGELFF
TRBD2	NA	TRBV24-1	TRBJ2-1	TGTGCCACCAGTGACCTCGGGACTAGCGGGAGCGGGGAGCAGTTCTTC	CATSDLGTSGSGEQFF
TRBD2	NA	TRBV4-1	TRBJ2-2	TGCGCCAGCAGCCGCATAGCGGGAGGGCCAGACACCGGGGAGCTGTTTTTT	CASSRIAGGPDTGELFF
NA	NA	TRBV9	TRBJ1-5	TGTGCCAGCAGCCAAGATGGAACGAGCAATCAGCCCCAGCATTTT	CASSQDGTSNQPQHF
NA	many	TRBV6-5	TRBJ2-2	TGTGCCAGCAGTTACTTGGCGAACACCGGGGAGCTGTTTTTT	CASSYLANTGELFF
TRBD1	few	TRBV20-1	TRBJ2-7	TGCAGTGCTAGAGGTCTAGACGAGGACAGGGACTACGAGCAGTACTTC	CSARGLDEDRDYEQYF
NA	NA	TRBV29-1	TRBJ2-6	TGCAGCGTTGACTCCAACAGGGATAACGTCCTGACTTTC	CSVDSNRDNVLTF
TRBD1	many	TRBV7-8	TRBJ2-2	TGTGCCAGCAGTATGACAGGGTTCGACACCGGGGAGCTGTTTTTT	CASSMTGFDTGELFF
NA	NA	TRBV6-5	TRBJ1-1	TGTGCCAGCAGTTACTCACAGGGTTCGGTCACTGAAGCTTTCTTT	CASSYSQGSVTEAFF
TRBD1	many	TRBV7-2	TRBJ2-7	TGTGCCAGCAGCTTATGGGGAGGGAGACAGGGGGCACGGAACGAGCAGTACTTC	CASSLWGGRQGARNEQYF
NA	many	TRBV7-9	TRBJ2-7	TGTGCCAGCAGCTTCGGACGCGAGCAGTACTTC	CASSFGREQYF
TRBD2	few	TRBV13	TRBJ2-5	TGTGCCAGCAGCTATCCGGGAGGGGGAAGTACCCAGTACTTC	CASSYPGGGSTQYF
TRBD1	NA	TRBV25-1	TRBJ2-1	TGTGCCAGCAGCATAGGGGACAGGGGAGGTGAGCAGTTCTTC	CASSIGDRGGEQFF
NA	few	TRBV5-5	TRBJ2-2	TGTGCCAGCTGGGGGGGCTTGAGCACCGGGGAGCTGTTTTTT	CASWGGLSTGELFF
NA	many	TRBV9	TRBJ2-2	TGTGCCAGCAGCGCGTATCGGGACGCGAACACCGGGGAGCTGTTTTTT	CASSAYRDANTGELFF
NA	NA	TRBV2	TRBJ2-3	TGTGCCAGCAAGTATGGCGGGACATTCACAGATACGCAGTATTTT	CASKYGGTFTDTQYF
TRBD2	once	TRBV20-1	TRBJ2-5	TGCAGTGTAAGGGGGCGGGGGGGCAATGAGACCCAGTACTTC	CSVRGRGGNETQYF
TRBD1	NA	TRBV25-1	TRBJ1-4	TGTGCCAGCAGCGTGGGGGACAGGGGTCGGGGTGAAAAACTGTTTTTT	CASSVGDRGRGEKLFF
NA	many	TRBV9	TRBJ1-1	TGTGCCAGCAGCGAAGGGCCGGGGGCGAACACTGAAGCTTTCTTT	CASSEGPGANTEAFF
TRBD1	many	TRBV5-1	TRBJ1-5	TGCGCCAGCAGCTTAGACGGACAGGGCTCTCAGCCCCAGCATTTT	CASSLDGQGSQPQHF
NA	many	TRBV19	TRBJ1-2	TGTGCCAGTACCGAACATCCGGACAGAATCTATGGCTACACCTTC	CASTEHPDRIYGYTF
NA	many	TRBV12-3/TRBV12-4	TRBJ1-1	TGTGCCAGCAGGGGCAGCGGGGGGTCTGAAGCTTTCTTT	CASRGSGGSEAFF
TRBD1	medium-sized	TRBV14	TRBJ1-2	TGTGCCAGCAGCGGCTGGGACAGGGAAGACTATGGCTACACCTTC	CASSGWDREDYGYTF
NA	NA	TRBV25-1	TRBJ1-2	TGTGCCATCAGTGAACCGGACAGAACAGGAGCTAACTATGGCTACACCTTC	CAISEPDRTGANYGYTF
TRBD1	few	TRBV2	TRBJ1-5	TGTGCCAGCAGCCAGTCCGGGACAGGAGAACAGCCCCAGCATTTT	CASSQSGTGEQPQHF
NA	few	TRBV6-5	TRBJ2-7	TGTGCCAGCAGTGTCCGGGCCTCAATTAAAACCTACGAGCAGTACTTC	CASSVRASIKTYEQYF
NA	NA	TRBV25-1	TRBJ2-5	TGTGCCAGCAGCCCCCAGGACCTTTCGGAGACCCAGTACTTC	CASSPQDLSETQYF
TRBD1	NA	TRBV29-1	TRBJ2-7	TGCAGTCACAGGGGGGTCTCCTACGAGCAGTACTTC	CSHRGVSYEQYF
TRBD1	NA	TRBV6-5	TRBJ2-2	TGTGCCAGCACCCACAGACAGGGGCGGATCGGGGAGCTGTTTTTT	CASTHRQGRIGELFF
NA	NA	TRBV6-1	TRBJ2-7	TGTGCCAGCAGTTTCGTAGACAGAGGCGAGCAGTACTTC	CASSFVDRGEQYF
NA	many	TRBV4-1	TRBJ1-1	TGCGCCAGCAGCCTACTACCGACCCCGCTCAACACTGAAGCTTTCTTT	CASSLLPTPLNTEAFF
TRBD2	many	TRBV2	TRBJ2-7	TGTGCCAGCAGTGAAGGGTACGCGGGACTAGGCTTATACGAGCAGTACTTC	CASSEGYAGLGLYEQYF
NA	few	TRBV29-1	TRBJ2-3	TGCAGCGTTCTTTACACAGATACGCAGTATTTT	CSVLYTDTQYF
NA	many	TRBV10-2	TRBJ2-5	TGCGCCAGCAGTGAGTCGAGGGGCCAAGAGACCCAGTACTTC	CASSESRGQETQYF
NA	many	TRBV7-9	TRBJ2-5	TGTGCCAGCAGCTTAAGGATGGGACGGCAAGAGACCCAGTACTTC	CASSLRMGRQETQYF
NA	once	TRBV7-9	TRBJ2-1	TGTGCCAGCAGCCTAGCCACCCGGGACGATGAGCAGTTCTTC	CASSLATRDDEQFF
NA	NA	TRBV2	TRBJ2-5	TGTGCCAGCAGTGAAGACCGTGCGGGACCTCAAGAGACCCAGTACTTC	CASSEDRAGPQETQYF
NA	once	TRBV5-6	TRBJ2-7	TGTGCCAGCAGCTTAGGGGTAGGGATCTACGAGCAGTACTTC	CASSLGVGIYEQYF
NA	many	TRBV29-1	TRBJ2-7	TGCAGCGTCCCCAACTCCTACGAGCAGTACTTC	CSVPNSYEQYF
NA	NA	TRBV7-9	TRBJ2-1	TGTGCCAGCAGCTTAGTCGGCCGCTACAATGAGCAGTTCTTC	CASSLVGRYNEQFF
NA	NA	TRBV12-3/TRBV12-4	TRBJ1-5	TGTGCCAGCAGCTTGGGGCCAGGGGTAAGTCAGCCCCAGCATTTT	CASSLGPGVSQPQHF